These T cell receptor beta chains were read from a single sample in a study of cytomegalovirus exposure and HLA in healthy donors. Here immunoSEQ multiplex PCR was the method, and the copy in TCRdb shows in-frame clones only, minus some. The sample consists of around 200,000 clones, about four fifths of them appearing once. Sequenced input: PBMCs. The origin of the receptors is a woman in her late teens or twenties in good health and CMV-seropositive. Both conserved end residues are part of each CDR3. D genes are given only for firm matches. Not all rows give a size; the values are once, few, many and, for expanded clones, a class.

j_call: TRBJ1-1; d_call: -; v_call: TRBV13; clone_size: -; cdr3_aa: CASSLVNTEAFF; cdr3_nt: TGTGCCAGCAGCTTAGTAAACACTGAAGCTTTCTTT
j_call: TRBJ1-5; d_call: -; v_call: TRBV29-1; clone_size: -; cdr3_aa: CSVTDGLLGNQPQHF; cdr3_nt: TGCAGCGTGACTGACGGACTACTAGGCAATCAGCCCCAGCATTTT
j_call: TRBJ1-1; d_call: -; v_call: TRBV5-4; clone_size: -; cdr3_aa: CASSSETVLMNTEAFF; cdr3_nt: TGTGCCAGCAGCTCAGAGACAGTTCTAATGAACACTGAAGCTTTCTTT
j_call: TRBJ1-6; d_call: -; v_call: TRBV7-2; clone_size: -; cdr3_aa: CASSGQRDSPLHF; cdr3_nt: TGTGCCAGCAGTGGGCAGAGGGATTCACCCCTCCACTTT
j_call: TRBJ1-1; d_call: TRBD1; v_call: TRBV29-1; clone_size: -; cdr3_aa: CSVARGQMNTEAFF; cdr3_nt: TGCAGCGTTGCCCGGGGACAGATGAACACTGAAGCTTTCTTT
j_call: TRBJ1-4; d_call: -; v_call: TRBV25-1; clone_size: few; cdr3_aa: CASSETPAGEKLFF; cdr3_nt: TGTGCCAGCAGCGAAACCCCCGCAGGAGAAAAACTGTTTTTT
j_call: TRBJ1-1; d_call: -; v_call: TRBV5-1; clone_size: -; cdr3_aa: CASSLDSSMNTEAFF; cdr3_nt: TGCGCCAGCAGCTTGGACAGCTCCATGAACACTGAAGCTTTCTTT
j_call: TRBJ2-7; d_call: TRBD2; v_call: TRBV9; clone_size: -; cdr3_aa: CASSMTGTSGVREQYF; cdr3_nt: TGTGCCAGCAGCATGACCGGGACTAGCGGGGTGCGCGAGCAGTACTTC
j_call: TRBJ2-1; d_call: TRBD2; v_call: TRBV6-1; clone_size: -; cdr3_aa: CATPSGGEYNEQFF; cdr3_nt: TGTGCCACCCCTAGCGGGGGGGAATACAATGAGCAGTTCTTC
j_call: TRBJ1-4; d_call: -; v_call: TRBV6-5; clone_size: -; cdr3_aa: CASSYSGGLNEKLFF; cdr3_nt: TGTGCCAGCAGTTACTCGGGAGGCTTAAATGAAAAACTGTTTTTT
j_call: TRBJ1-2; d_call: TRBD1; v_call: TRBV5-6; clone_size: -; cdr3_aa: CASSPDRGLGYGYTF; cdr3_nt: TGTGCCAGCAGCCCCGACAGGGGGCTCGGCTATGGCTACACCTTC
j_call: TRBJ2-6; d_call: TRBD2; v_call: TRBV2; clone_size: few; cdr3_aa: CASSSGLARSGANVLTF; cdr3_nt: TGTGCCAGCAGCTCGGGACTAGCGAGGTCTGGGGCCAACGTCCTGACTTTC
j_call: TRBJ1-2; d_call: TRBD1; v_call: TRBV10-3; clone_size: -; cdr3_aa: CAIRGQALGYTF; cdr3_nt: TGTGCCATCAGAGGACAGGCTCTTGGCTACACCTTC
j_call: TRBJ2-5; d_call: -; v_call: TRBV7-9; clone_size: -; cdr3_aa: CASRPGTQRETQYF; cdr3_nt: TGTGCCAGCAGGCCCGGGACTCAAAGGGAGACCCAGTACTTC
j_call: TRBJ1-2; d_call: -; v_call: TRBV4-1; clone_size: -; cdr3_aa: CASSQPPGRANYGYTF; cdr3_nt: TGCGCCAGCAGCCAACCTCCGGGGAGAGCTAACTATGGCTACACCTTC
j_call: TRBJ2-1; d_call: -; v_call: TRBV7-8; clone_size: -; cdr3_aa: CASSPTEFAYNEQFF; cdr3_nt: TGTGCCAGCAGCCCCACTGAGTTCGCCTACAATGAGCAGTTCTTC
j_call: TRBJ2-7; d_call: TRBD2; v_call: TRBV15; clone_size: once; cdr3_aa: CATSRDPGGEQYF; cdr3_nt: TGTGCCACCAGCAGAGACCCGGGGGGAGAGCAGTACTTC
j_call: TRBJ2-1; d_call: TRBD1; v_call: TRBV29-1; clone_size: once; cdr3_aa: CSVLIRSRGINEQFF; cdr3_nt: TGCAGCGTTCTCATTCGAAGCAGGGGGATCAATGAGCAGTTCTTC
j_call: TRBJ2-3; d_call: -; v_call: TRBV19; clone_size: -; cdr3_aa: CAGPGAHEDTQYF; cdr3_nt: TGTGCCGGTCCAGGGGCGCATGAAGATACGCAGTATTTT
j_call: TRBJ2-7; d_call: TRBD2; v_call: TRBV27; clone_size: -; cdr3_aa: CASSHDSGGAYEQYF; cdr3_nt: TGTGCCAGCAGTCACGATAGCGGGGGGGCCTACGAGCAGTACTTC
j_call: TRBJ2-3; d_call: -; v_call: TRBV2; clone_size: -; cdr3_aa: CASMSPRDTQYF; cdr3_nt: TGTGCCAGCATGAGTCCTAGGGATACGCAGTATTTT
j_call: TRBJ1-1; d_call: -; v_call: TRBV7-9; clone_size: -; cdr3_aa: CASSLQSGEAFF; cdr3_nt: TGTGCCAGCAGCTTGCAATCAGGCGAAGCTTTCTTT
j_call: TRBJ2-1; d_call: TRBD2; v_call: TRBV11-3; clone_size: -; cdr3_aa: CASSYRLSGGDNEQFF; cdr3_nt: TGTGCCAGCAGCTACCGACTGAGCGGGGGGGACAATGAGCAGTTCTTC
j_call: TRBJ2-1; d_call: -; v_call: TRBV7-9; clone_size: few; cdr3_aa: CASSVSDSSYNEQFF; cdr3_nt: TGTGCCAGCAGCGTATCTGACAGCTCCTACAATGAGCAGTTCTTC
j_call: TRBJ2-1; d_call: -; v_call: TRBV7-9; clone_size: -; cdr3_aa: CASSPGSGDNEQFF; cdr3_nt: TGTGCCAGCAGCCCCGGGAGTGGCGACAATGAGCAGTTCTTC
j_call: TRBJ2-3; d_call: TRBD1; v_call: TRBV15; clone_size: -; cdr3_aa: CATEHRGADTQYF; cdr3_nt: TGTGCCACCGAACACAGGGGGGCAGATACGCAGTATTTT
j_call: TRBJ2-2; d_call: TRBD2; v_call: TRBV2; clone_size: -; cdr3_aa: CASREGTSGTTGELFF; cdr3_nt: TGTGCCAGCAGGGAAGGGACTAGCGGAACCACCGGGGAGCTGTTTTTT
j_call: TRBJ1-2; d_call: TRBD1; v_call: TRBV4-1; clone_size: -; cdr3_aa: CASSTRTGGFDGYTF; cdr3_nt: TGCGCCAGCAGCACTCGGACAGGGGGCTTCGATGGCTACACCTTC
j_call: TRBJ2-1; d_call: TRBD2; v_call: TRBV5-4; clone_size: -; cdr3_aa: CASSRGALAGPISYNEQFF; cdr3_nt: TGTGCCAGCAGCCGGGGGGCGCTAGCGGGGCCAATCTCCTACAATGAGCAGTTCTTC
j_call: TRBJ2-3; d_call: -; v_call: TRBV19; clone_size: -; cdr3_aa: CASSFSTDTQYF; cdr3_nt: TGTGCCAGTAGCTTTAGCACAGATACGCAGTATTTT
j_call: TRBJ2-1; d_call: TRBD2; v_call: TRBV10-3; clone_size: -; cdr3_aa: CAISVSGGSSYNEQFF; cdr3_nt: TGTGCCATCAGTGTTAGCGGGGGGAGCTCCTACAATGAGCAGTTCTTC
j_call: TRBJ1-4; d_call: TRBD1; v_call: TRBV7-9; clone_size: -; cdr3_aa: CASSAPGTGYEKLFF; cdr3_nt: TGTGCCAGCAGCGCCCCCGGGACAGGGTATGAAAAACTGTTTTTT
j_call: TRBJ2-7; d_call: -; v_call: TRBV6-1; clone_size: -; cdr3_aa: CASSERTANGYEQYF; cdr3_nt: TGTGCCAGCAGTGAAAGGACAGCAAACGGCTACGAGCAGTACTTC
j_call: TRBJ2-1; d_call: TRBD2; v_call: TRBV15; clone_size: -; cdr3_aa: CATSRVRGDNEQFF; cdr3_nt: TGTGCCACCAGCAGAGTACGGGGGGACAATGAGCAGTTCTTC
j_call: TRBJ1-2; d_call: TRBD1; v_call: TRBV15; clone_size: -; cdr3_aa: CATSRDRMPTGDGYTF; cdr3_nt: TGTGCCACCAGCAGAGATCGTATGCCCACAGGGGATGGCTACACCTTC
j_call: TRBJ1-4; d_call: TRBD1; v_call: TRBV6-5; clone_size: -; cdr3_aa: CASRTGQAGNEKLFF; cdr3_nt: TGTGCCAGTAGGACAGGACAGGCGGGGAACGAAAAACTGTTTTTT
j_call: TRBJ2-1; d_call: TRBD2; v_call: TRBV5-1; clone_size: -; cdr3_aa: CASSGGTSGGAYNEQFF; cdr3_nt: TGCGCCAGCAGCGGAGGGACTAGCGGGGGGGCCTACAATGAGCAGTTCTTC
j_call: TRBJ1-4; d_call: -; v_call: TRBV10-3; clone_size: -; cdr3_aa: CAIRGLLNEKLFF; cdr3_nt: TGTGCCATCAGAGGACTTCTTAATGAAAAACTGTTTTTT
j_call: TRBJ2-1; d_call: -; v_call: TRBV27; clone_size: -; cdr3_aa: CASTDTSPPYNEQFF; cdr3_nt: TGTGCCAGCACCGACACATCCCCCCCTTACAATGAGCAGTTCTTC
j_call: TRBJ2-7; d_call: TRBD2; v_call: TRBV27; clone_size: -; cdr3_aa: CASRGGRGAYEQYF; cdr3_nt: TGTGCCAGCAGAGGTGGGCGGGGGGCCTACGAGCAGTACTTC
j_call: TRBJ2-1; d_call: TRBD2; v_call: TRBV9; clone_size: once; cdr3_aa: CASSETSGGVPPYNEQFF; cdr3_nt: TGTGCCAGCAGCGAGACTAGCGGGGGGGTTCCCCCCTACAATGAGCAGTTCTTC
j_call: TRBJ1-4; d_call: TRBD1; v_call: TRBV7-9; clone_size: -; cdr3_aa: CASSLSSGTGANEKLFF; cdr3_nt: TGTGCCAGCAGCTTAAGTTCGGGAACAGGGGCTAATGAAAAACTGTTTTTT
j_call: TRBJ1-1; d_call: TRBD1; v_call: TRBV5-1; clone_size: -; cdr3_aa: CASSIGTGGNTEAFF; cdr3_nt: TGCGCCAGCAGCATAGGGACAGGGGGGAACACTGAAGCTTTCTTT
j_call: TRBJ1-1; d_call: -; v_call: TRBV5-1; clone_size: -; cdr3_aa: CASSRSTGTTEAFF; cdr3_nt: TGCGCCAGCAGCCGATCTACAGGGACCACTGAAGCTTTCTTT
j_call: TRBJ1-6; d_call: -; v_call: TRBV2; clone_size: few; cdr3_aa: CASSDLGVSPLHF; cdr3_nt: TGTGCCAGCAGTGATCTCGGGGTTTCACCCCTCCACTTT
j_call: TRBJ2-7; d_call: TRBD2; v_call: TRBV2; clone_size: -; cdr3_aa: CASRTSGVYEQYF; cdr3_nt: TGTGCCAGCCGGACTAGCGGTGTATACGAGCAGTACTTC
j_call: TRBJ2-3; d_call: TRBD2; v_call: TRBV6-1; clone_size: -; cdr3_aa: CASRSGGAVTDTQYF; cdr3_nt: TGTGCCAGCAGGAGCGGGGGGGCCGTAACAGATACGCAGTATTTT
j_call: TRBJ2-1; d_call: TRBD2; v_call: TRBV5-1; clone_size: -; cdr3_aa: CASSLALAGGLRDYEQFF; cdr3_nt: TGCGCCAGCAGCTTGGCCCTAGCGGGGGGGTTAAGGGACTATGAGCAGTTCTTC
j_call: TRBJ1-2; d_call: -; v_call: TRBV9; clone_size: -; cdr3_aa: CASSSGLLGNYGYTF; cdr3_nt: TGTGCCAGCAGCTCAGGGCTCCTGGGGAACTATGGCTACACCTTC
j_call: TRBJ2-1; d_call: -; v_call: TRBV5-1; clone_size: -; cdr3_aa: CASSLDLVVNNEQFF; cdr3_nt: TGCGCCAGCAGCTTGGACTTGGTAGTTAACAATGAGCAGTTCTTC
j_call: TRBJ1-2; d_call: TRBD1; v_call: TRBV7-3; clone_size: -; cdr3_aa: CASSLTPRTGEGYTF; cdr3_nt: TGTGCCAGCAGCTTAACCCCAAGGACAGGGGAAGGCTACACCTTC
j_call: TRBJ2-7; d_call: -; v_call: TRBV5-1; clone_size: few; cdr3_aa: CASSPLQGDTYEQYF; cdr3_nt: TGCGCCAGCAGCCCCCTGCAGGGTGATACCTACGAGCAGTACTTC
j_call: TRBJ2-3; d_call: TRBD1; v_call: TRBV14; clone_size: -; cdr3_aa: CASSQPQGPSTDTQYF; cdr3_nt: TGTGCCAGCAGCCAGCCACAGGGGCCTAGCACAGATACGCAGTATTTT
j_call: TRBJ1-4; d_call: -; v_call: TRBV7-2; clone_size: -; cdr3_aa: CASSFSTGREKLFF; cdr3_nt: TGTGCCAGCAGCTTCTCGACAGGCAGGGAAAAACTGTTTTTT
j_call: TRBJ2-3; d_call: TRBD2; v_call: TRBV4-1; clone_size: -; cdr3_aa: CASSQTSGGNTDTQYF; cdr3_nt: TGCGCCAGCAGCCAGACTAGCGGGGGGAACACAGATACGCAGTATTTT